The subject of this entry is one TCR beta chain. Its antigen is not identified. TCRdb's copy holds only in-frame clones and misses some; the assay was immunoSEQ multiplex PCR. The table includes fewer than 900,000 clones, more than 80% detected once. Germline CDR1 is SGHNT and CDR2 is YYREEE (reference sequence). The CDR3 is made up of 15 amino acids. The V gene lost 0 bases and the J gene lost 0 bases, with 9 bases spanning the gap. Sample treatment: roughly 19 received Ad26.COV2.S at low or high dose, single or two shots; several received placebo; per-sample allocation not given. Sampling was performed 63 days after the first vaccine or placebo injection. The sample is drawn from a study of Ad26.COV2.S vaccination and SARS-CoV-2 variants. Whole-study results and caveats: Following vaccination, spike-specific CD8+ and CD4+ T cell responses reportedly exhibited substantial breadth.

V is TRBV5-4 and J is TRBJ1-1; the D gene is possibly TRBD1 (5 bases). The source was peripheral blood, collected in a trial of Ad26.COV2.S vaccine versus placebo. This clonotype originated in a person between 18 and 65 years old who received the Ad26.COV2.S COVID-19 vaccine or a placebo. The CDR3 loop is CASSLVAGLNTEAFF. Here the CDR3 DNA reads TGTGCCAGCAGCTTGGTAGCAGGGCTGAACACTGAAGCTTTCTTT.